This TCR beta chain emerged from a study of CD8 T cells in ankylosing spondylitis. TCRdb reanalysed the 5' RACE reads using MiXCR and keeps one entry per CDR3 protein. The sample contains roughly 350,000 distinct CDR3 sequences, around 8% of which appear only once. About this clonotype: The antigen remains unidentified.

Notes on the study in general: The clones that were linked to disease were reported to be significantly enriched in matched synovial fluid samples from ankylosing spondylitis patients. A TCR beta motif made of fewer than ten highly homologous variants seemed typical of ankylosing spondylitis blood.

The sequence was obtained from a male donor with ankylosing spondylitis. What was sequenced was blood, either unsorted or a sorted T cell fraction (not recorded which).

Here the CDR3 reads CASSFDFANEKLFF. In DNA, the CDR3 is TGTGCCAGCAGCTTTGACTTTGCTAATGAAAAACTGTTTTTT. This chain links TRBV7-8 with TRBJ1-4; D gene uncertain. Germline V gene lookup returns CDR1 SGHVS and CDR2 FQNEAQ. The ends were cut back, 3 bases at V and 3 bases at J, with 8 bases in the middle. The length of the CDR3 is 14 residues.